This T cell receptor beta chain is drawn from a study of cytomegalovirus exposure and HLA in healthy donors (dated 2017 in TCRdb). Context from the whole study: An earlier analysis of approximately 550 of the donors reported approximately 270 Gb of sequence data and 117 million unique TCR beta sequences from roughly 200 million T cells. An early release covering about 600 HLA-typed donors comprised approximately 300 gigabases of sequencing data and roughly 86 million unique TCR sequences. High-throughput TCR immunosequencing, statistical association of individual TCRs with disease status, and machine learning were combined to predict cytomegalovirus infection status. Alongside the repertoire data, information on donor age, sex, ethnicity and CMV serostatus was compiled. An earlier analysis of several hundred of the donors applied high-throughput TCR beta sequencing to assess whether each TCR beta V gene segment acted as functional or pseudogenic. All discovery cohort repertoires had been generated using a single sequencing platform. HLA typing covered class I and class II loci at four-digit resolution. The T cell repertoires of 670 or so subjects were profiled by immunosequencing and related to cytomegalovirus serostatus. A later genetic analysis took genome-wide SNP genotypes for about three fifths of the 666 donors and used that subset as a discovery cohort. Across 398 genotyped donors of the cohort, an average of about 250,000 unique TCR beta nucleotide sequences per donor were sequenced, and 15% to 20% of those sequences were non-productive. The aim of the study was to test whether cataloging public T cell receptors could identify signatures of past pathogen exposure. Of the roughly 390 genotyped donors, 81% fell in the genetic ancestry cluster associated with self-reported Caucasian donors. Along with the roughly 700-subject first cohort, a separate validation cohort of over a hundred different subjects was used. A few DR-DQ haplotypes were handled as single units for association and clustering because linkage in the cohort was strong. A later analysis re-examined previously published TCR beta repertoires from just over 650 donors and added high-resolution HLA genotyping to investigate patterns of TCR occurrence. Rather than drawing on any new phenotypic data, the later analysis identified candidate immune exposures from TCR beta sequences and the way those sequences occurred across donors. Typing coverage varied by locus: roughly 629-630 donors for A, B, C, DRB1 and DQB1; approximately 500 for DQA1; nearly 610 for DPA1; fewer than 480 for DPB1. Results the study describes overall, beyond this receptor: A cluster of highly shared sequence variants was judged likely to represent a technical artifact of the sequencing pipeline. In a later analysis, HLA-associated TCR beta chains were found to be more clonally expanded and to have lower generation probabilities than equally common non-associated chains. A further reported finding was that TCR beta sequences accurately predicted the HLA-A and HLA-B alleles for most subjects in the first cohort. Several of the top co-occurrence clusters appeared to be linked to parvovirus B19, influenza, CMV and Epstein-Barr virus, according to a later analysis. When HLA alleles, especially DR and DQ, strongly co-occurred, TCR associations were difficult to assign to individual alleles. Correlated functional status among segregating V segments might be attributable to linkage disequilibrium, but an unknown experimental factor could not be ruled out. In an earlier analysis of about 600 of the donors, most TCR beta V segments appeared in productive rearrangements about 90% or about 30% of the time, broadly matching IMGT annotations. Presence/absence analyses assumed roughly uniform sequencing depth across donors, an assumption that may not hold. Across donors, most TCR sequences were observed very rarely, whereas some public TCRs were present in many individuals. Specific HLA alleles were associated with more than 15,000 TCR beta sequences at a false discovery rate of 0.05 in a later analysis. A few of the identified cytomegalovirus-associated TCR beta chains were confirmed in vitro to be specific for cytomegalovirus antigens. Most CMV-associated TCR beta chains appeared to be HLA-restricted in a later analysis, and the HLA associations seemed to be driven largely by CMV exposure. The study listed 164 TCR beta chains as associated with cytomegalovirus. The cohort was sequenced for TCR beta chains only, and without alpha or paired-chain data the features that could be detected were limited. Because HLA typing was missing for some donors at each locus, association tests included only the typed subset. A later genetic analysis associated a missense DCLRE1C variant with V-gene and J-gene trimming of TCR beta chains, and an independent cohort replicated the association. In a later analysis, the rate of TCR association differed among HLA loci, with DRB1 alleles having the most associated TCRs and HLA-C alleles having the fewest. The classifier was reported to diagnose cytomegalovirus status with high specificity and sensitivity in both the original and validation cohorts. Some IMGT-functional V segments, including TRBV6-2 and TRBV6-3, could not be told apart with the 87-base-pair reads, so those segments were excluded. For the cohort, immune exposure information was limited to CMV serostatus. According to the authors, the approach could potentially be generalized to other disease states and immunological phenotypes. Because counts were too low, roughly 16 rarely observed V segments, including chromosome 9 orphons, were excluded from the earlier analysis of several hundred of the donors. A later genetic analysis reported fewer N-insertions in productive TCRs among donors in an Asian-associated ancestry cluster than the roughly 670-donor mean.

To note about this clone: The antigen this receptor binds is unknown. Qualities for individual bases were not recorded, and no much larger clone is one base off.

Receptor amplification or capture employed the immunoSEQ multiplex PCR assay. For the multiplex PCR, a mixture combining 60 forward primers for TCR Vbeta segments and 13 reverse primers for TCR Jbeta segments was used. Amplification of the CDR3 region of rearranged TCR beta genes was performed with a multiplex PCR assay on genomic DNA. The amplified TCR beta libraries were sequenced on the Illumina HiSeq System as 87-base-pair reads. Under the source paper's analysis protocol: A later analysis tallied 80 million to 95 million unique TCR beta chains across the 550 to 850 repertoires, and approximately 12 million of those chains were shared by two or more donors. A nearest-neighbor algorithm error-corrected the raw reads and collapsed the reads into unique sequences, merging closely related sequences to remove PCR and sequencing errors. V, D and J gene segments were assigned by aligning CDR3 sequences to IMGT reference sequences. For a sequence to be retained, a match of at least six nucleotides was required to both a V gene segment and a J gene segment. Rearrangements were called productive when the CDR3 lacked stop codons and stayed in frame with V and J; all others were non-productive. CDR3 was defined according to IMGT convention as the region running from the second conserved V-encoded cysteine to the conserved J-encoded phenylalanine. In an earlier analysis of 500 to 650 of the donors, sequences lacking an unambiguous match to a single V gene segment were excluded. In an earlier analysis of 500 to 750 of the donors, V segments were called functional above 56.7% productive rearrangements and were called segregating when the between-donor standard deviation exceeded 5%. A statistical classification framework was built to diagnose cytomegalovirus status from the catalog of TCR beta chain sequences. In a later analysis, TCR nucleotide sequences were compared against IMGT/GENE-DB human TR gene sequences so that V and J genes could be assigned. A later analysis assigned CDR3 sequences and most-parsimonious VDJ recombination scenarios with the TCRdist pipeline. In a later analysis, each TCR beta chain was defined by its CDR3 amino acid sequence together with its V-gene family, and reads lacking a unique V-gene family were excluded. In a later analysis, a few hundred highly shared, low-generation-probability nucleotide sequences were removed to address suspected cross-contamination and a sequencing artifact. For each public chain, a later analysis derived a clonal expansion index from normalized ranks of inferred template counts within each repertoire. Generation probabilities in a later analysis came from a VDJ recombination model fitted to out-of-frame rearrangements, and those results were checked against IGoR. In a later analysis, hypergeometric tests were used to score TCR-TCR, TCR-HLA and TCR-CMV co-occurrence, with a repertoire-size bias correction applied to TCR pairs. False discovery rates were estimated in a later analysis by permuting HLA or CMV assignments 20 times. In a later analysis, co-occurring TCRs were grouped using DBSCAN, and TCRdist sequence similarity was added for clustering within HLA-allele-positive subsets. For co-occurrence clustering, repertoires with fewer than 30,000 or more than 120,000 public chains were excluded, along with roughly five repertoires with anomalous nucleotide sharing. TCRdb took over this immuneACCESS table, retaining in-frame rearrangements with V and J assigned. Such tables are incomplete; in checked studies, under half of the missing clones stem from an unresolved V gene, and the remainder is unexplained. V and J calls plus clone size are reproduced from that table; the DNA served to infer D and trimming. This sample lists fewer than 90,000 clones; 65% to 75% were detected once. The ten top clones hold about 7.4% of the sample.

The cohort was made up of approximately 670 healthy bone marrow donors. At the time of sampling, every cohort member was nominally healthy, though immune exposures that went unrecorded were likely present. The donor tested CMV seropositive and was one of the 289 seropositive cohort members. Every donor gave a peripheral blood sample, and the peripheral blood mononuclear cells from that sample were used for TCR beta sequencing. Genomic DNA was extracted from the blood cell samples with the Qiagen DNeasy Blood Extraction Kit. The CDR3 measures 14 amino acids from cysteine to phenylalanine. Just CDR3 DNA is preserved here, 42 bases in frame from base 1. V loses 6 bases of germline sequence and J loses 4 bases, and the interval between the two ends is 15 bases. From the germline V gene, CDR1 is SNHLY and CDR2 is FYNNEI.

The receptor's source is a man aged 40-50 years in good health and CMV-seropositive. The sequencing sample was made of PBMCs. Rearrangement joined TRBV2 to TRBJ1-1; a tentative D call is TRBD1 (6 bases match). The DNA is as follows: TGTGCCAGCAGAAAACAGGGCTCGAGCACTGAAGCTTTCTTT. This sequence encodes CASRKQGSSTEAFF.